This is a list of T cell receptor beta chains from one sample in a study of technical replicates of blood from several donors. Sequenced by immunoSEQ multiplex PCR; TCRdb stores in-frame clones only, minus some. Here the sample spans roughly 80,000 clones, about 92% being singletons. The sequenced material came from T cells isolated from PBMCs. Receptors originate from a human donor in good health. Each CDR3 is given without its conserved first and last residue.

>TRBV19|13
ASKGTSESSRELF
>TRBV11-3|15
ASSLAYLERADNEQF
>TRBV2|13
ASSGLAGGTDTQY
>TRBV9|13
ASSEREILPHGYT
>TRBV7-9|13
ASSQRTGVLAGYT
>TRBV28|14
ASSLSFPLSSYEQY
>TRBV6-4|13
ASTLAGGTTDTQY
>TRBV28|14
ASSLGHRGRMETQY
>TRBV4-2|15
ASSQITFRGVTYEQY
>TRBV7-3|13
ASSSASGSYNEQF
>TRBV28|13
ASSLRPTGGYEQY
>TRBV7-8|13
ASSLLSAGGYGYT
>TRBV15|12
ATSRGVRGDTQY
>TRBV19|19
ASSPSIFRTGTAYSNQPQH
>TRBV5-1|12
ASSLGGRADTQY
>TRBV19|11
ASSQQGTGELF
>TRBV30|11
AWSQGTGYEQY
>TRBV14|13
ASSHLRSIAYEQY
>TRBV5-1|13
ASSLASGVYNEQF
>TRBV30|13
ASSGVYLSGNTIY
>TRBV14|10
ASSQGTGKLF
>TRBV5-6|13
ASSSSGRGADTQY